What follows is one T cell receptor (beta chain) and its context. This clonotype has a count of ten or more. There is no known antigen for this receptor. Base qualities were left out, and no much larger clone turns up one base away. This specimen belongs to a study of T cell repertoires in cytomegalovirus infection (dated by TCRdb to between 2018 and 2020). At the level of the whole study: The peptide stimulations were aimed at well-studied HLA-B-restricted epitopes as well as recently identified HLA-C-restricted CMV epitopes, whose presentation resists viral immunomodulation. Donor HLA type was relevant to the analysis, as public TCR beta signatures indicated carriage of CMV infection together with the matching HLA type.

Overall study results and their limits: The ex vivo response was dominated by HLA-C-restricted CMV-specific TCR beta clonotypes, and the single most frequent clonotype in two of eight donors was supplied by these HLA-C-restricted clonotypes. In both this cohort and an independent roughly 400-donor cohort, the cumulative frequency of public TCR beta family members distinguished carriers of CMV infection plus the relevant HLA type.

Sequencer: Illumina HiSeq 1500. The public reads were reanalyzed by TCRdb: fastp trimming at Q25, MiXCR alignment, in-frame beta chains only. Entries are consolidated by CDR3 protein sequence, retaining the most common genes and DNA. The sample records hundreds of thousands of distinct CDR3 sequences, around 30% of which are singletons. Of the sample, roughly an eighth is held by the ten largest clones. Read against the paper, the sample's treatment or condition label means: in vitro stimulation with specific CMV peptide epitopes to enrich CMV-specific T cells. The CDR3 numbers 15 residues from cysteine through phenylalanine. Left in the record is the CDR3 DNA by itself, 45 bases read in frame from the first base. The germline ends are 13 bases apart after V is trimmed by 0 bases and J by 7 bases. The germline V gene provides CDR1 MNHEY and CDR2 SVGEGT.

Here the sequenced sample was cultured CD8+ T cells from PBMCs, taken from culture after CMV antigen stimulation. The clonotype originates from a human donor in good health (CMV status not recorded). Some clones in this sample may be carry-over from other donors' samples. The sequence is built from TRBV6-2 or TRBV6-3 and TRBJ1-5; no D gene can be assigned with confidence. CDR3 region: CASSYSSGEDQPQHF. The nucleotides read TGTGCCAGCAGTTACTCGAGCGGGGAAGACCAGCCCCAGCATTTT.